The rows below give T cell receptor beta chains drawn from one sample of a study of graft-versus-host responses after intestinal transplantation. These receptors' antigens are unknown. TCRdb keeps only in-frame clones here, not all; method: immunoSEQ multiplex PCR. The table lists tens of thousands of clones, around 90% of them singletons. The source material was unstimulated CD8+ T cells sorted from spleen or lymph node cells, sampled before intestinal transplant. All receptors derive from a human donor who received an intestinal transplant. The CDR3 runs from the conserved cysteine through the conserved F or W. D genes are given only for firm matches. Some rows have no size entry. The others give once, few or many, or a class for an expanded clone.

j_call | clone_size | cdr3_length | d_call | v_call | cdr3_aa | cdr3_nt
TRBJ2-2 | . | 16 | TRBD2 | TRBV27 | CASKSSGGIRTGELFF | TGTGCCAGCAAATCTAGCGGGGGCATCAGGACCGGGGAGCTGTTTTTT
TRBJ2-5 | . | 15 | TRBD2 | TRBV6-1 | CASSLRLAEQETQYF | TGTGCCAGCAGCTTGAGACTAGCGGAGCAAGAGACCCAGTACTTC
TRBJ1-1 | few | 12 | . | TRBV25-1 | CASSEGGTEAFF | TGTGCCAGCAGTGAGGGGGGAACTGAAGCTTTCTTT
TRBJ2-3 | . | 13 | TRBD2 | TRBV7-2 | CASSFLSGDTQYF | TGTGCCAGCAGCTTCCTTAGCGGGGATACGCAGTATTTT
TRBJ1-3 | . | 17 | . | TRBV10-3 | CAISESIGVAYGNTIYF | TGTGCCATCAGTGAGTCGATCGGGGTAGCGTATGGAAACACCATATATTTT
TRBJ2-1 | . | 15 | . | TRBV10-3 | CAISLRGGPPNEQFF | TGTGCCATCAGTCTGAGGGGGGGGCCGCCCAATGAGCAGTTCTTC
TRBJ2-3 | . | 17 | TRBD2 | TRBV27 | CASSRLLLAGGTDTQYF | TGTGCCAGCAGTCGCCTCCTTCTAGCGGGGGGCACAGATACGCAGTATTTT
TRBJ1-2 | . | 13 | . | TRBV5-6 | CASSTQGNYGYTF | TGTGCCAGCAGCACCCAGGGTAACTATGGCTACACCTTC
TRBJ1-1 | . | 14 | TRBD1 | TRBV19 | CASSPGQGMTEAFF | TGTGCCAGTAGTCCCGGACAGGGGATGACTGAAGCTTTCTTT
TRBJ2-1 | . | 16 | . | TRBV7-2 | CASSLIAGASYNEQFF | TGTGCCAGCAGCTTAATTGCGGGGGCCTCCTACAATGAGCAGTTCTTC
TRBJ2-7 | . | 14 | . | TRBV6-5 | CASSYSWPGYEQYF | TGTGCCAGCAGTTACTCGTGGCCCGGGTACGAGCAGTACTTC
TRBJ1-2 | . | 11 | TRBD1 | TRBV5-5 | CASSGGQSYTF | TGTGCCAGCAGCGGGGGACAGAGCTACACCTTC
TRBJ2-5 | . | 16 | . | TRBV7-9 | CASSLSRVPMGETQYF | TGTGCCAGCAGCTTATCGAGGGTACCCATGGGAGAGACCCAGTACTTC